A few counts support the clone carrying this TCR beta chain. These data are taken from a study of T cells after yellow fever vaccination. A process of 5'RACE template switching, which added a universal primer site and UMIs, was used to make TCR cDNA. Each CDR3 protein is one row after TCRdb ran MiXCR on the 5' RACE reads. The profile shows a few hundred thousand distinct CDR3 sequences, roughly 5.6% of them singletons. V shed 2 bases, J shed 7 bases, and the junction held 8 bases outside the gene matches. This CDR3 is built from 17 residues. Germline CDR1 and CDR2: SGHTA and FQGNSA. The rearrangement uses TRBV7-2 and TRBJ2-1; TRBD2 matches 13 bases. The sample consisted of CD4+ T cells sorted from PBMCs, taken on the day of the yellow fever booster vaccination. This clonotype originated in a young man who received the YFV17D yellow fever vaccine. In DNA, the CDR3 is TGTGCCAGCAGCTTAACCGGGACTAGCGGGGTTCGGAATGAGCAGTTCTTC. Translation gives CASSLTGTSGVRNEQFF.